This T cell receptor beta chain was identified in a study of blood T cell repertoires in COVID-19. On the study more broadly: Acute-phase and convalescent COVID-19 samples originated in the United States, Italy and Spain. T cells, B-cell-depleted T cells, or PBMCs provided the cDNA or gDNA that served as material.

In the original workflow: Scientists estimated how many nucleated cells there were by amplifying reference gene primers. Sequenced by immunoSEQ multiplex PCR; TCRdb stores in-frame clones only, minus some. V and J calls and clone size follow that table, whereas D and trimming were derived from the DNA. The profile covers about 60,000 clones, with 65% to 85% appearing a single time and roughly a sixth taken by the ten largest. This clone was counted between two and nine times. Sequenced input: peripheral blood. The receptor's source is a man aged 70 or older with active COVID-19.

The CDR3 protein is CASSQVGPRQYF. CDR3 nucleotides: TGTGCCAGCAGCCAAGTGGGGCCTCGGCAGTACTTC. V usage is TRBV6-5 and J usage is TRBJ2-7, with a weak D call TRBD1 (5 bases). Trimming pared 6 bases from V and 9 bases from J, leaving 15 bases between. Germline-derived CDR1 and CDR2 are MNHEY and SVGAGI. The CDR3 has 12 residues.